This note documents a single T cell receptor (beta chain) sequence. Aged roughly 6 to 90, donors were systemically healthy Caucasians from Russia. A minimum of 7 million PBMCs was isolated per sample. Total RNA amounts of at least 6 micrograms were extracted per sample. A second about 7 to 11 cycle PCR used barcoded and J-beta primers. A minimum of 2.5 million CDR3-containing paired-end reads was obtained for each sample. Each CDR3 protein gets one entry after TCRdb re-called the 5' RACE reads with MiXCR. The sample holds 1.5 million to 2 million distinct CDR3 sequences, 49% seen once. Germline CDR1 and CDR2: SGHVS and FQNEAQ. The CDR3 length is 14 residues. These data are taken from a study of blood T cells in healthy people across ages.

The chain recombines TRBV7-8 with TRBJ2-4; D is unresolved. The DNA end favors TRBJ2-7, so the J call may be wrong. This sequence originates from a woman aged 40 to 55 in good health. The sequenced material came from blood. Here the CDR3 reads CASSLVSWGNEQYF. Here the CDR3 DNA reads TGTGCCAGCAGCTTAGTTTCTTGGGGAAACGAGCAGTACTTC.